This T cell receptor beta chain was profiled in a study of cytomegalovirus exposure and HLA in healthy donors. The trim removed 4 bases at V and 5 bases at J, leaving 2 bases unmatched. The CDR3 has 12 amino acids. CDR1 is KGHSH and CDR2 is LQKENI in the germline V gene. Using immunoSEQ multiplex PCR, the repertoire was profiled, and TCRdb retains in-frame clones only, with some absent. The data show 130,000 or so clones, with 89% seen just once and approximately 9.2% held by the top ten. The clonotype comes from a woman aged 18-29 years in good health and CMV-seropositive. Sequences were obtained from PBMCs. The chain has TRBV18 and TRBJ2-7; TRBD1 matches 7 bases. The DNA of the CDR3 is TGTGCCAGCTCACAGCAGGGGGACGAGCAGTACTTC. Its protein is CASSQQGDEQYF.